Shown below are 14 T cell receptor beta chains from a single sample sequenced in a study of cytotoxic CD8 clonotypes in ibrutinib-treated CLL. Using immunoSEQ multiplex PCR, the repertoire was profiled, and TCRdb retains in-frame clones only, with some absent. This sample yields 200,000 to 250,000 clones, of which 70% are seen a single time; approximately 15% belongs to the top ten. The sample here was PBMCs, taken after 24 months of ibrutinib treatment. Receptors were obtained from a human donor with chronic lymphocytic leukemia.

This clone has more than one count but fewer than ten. CDR3 in DNA: TGTGCCAGCAGCCAAGAACGGGCTGGGGAGCTGTTTTTT. Translation: CASSQERAGELFF. The V call is TRBV4-2, the J call TRBJ2-2; no reliable D call. The CDR3 has 13 amino acids. Germline V gene lookup returns CDR1 LGHNA and CDR2 YNFKEQ. V was cut by 0 bases and J by 8 bases, with 7 bases left in between.

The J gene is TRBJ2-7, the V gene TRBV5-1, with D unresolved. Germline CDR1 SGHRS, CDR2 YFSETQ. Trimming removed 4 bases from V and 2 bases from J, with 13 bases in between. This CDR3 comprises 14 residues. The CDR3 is CASSSLGPAYEQYF. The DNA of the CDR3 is TGCGCCAGCAGCAGCCTTGGTCCGGCCTACGAGCAGTACTTC.

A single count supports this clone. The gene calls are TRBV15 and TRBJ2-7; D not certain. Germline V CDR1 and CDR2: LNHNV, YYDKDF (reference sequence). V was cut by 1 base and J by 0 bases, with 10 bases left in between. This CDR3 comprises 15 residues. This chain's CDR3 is CATSRADLGSYEQYF. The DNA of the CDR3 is TGTGCCACCAGCAGAGCGGACCTTGGCTCCTACGAGCAGTACTTC.

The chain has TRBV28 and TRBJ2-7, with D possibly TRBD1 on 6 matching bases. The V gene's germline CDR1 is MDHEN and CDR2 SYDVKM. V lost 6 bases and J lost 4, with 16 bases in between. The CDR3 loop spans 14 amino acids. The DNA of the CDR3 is TGTGCCAGCAGGGGGGCAGGACGGAGTTACGAGCAGTACTTC. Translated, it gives CASRGAGRSYEQYF.

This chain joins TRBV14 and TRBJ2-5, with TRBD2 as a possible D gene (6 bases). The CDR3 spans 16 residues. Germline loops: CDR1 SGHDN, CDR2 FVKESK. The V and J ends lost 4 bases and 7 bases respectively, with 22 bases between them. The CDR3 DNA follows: TGTGCCAGCAGCCTGATTGTGGACGGGAGACTGGGGACCCAGTACTTC. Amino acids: CASSLIVDGRLGTQYF.

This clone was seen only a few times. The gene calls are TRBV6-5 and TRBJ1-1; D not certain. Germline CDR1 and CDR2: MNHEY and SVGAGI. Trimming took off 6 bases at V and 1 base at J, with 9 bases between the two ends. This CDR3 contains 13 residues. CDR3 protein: CASSSPWNTEAFF. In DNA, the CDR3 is TGTGCCAGCAGCTCCCCATGGAACACTGAAGCTTTCTTT.

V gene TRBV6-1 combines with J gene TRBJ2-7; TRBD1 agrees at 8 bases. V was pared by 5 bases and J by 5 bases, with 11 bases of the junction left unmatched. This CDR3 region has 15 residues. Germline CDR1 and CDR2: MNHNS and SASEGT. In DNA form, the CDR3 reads TGTGCCAGCAGTTTAGTAAACAGGGGGTGGGACGAGCAGTACTTC. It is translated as CASSLVNRGWDEQYF.

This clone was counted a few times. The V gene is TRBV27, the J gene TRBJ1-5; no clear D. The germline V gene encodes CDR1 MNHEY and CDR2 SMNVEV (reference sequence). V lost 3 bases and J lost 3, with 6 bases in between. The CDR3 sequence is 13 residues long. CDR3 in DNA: TGTGCCAGCAGTTTCCTACTCAATCAGCCCCAGCATTTT. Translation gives CASSFLLNQPQHF.

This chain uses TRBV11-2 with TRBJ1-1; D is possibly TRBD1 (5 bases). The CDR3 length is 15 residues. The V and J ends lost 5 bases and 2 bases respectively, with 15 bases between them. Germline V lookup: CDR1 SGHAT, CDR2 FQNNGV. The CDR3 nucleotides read TGTGCCAGCAGCCCCGGACACTTTCTCAACACTGAAGCTTTCTTT. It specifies CASSPGHFLNTEAFF.

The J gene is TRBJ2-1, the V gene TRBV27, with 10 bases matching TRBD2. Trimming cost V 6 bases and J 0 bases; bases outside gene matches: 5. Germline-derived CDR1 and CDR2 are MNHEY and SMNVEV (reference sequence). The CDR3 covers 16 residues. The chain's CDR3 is CASRSGLADSYNEQFF. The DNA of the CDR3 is TGTGCCAGCAGGTCCGGACTAGCGGACTCCTACAATGAGCAGTTCTTC.

CDR3 region: CASSAGQSSYEQYF. The CDR3 region has the DNA TGTGCCAGCAGCGCCGGACAGAGCTCCTACGAGCAGTACTTC. V gene TRBV7-2 combines with J gene TRBJ2-7; possible D gene TRBD1, 6 bases. Per germline, CDR1 SGHTA and CDR2 FQGNSA. V was trimmed by 5 bases and J by 0 bases, leaving 11 bases between them. The CDR3 has 14 residues.

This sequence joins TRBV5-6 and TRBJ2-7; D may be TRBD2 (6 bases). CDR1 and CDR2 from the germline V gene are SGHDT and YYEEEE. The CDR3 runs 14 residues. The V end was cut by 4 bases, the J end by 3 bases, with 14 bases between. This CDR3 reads CASSPHGGFYEQYF. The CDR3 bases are TGTGCCAGCAGCCCACACGGAGGGTTCTACGAGCAGTACTTC.

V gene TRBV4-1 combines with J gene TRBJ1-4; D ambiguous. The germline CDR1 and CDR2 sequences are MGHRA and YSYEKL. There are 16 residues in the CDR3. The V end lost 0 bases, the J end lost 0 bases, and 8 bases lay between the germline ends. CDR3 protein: CASSQDHRATNEKLFF. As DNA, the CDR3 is TGCGCCAGCAGCCAAGATCATCGCGCAACTAATGAAAAACTGTTTTTT.

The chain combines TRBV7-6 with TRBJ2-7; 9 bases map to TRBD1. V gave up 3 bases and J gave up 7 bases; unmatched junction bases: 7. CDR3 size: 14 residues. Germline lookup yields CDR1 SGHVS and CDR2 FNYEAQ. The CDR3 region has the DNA TGTGCCAGCAGCTTTAAACAGGGGGCGAGGGAGCAGTACTTC. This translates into CASSFKQGAREQYF.